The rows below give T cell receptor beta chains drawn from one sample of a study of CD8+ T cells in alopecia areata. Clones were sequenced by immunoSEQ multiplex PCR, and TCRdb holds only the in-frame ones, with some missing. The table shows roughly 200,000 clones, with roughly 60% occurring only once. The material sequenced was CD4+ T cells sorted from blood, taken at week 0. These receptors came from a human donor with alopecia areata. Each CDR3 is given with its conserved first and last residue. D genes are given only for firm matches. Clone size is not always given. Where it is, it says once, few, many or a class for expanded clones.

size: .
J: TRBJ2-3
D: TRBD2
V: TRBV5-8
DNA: TGTGCCAGCAGCCCCGGGTGGGGGGGTGCGGATACGCAGTATTTT
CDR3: CASSPGWGGADTQYF

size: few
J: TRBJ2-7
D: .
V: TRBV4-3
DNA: TGCGCCAGCAGCCCTAACCAGGTAGCAACCTACGAGCAGTACTTC
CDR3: CASSPNQVATYEQYF

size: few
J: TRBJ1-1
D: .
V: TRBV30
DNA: TGTGCCTGGGACAGGCTGAACACTGAAGCTTTCTTT
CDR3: CAWDRLNTEAFF

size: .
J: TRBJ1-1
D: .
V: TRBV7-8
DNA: TGTGCCAGCAGCTCCCAGGCTATCCTGAACACTGAAGCTTTCTTT
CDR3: CASSSQAILNTEAFF

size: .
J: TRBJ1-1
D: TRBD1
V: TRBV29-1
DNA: TGCAGCGTGGTAGACAGGGCTCGTGCTGAAGCTTTCTTT
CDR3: CSVVDRARAEAFF

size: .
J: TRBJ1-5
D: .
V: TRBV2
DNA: TGTGCCAGCAGTGGGGACACCAATCAGCCCCAGCATTTT
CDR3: CASSGDTNQPQHF

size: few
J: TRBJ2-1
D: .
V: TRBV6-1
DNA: TGTGCCAGCGTCGTGGCCTACAATGAGCAGTTCTTC
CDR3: CASVVAYNEQFF

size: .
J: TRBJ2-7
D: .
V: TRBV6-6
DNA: TGTGCCAGCAGTTCTCAATCCCTACTCGACTACGAGCAGTACTTC
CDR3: CASSSQSLLDYEQYF

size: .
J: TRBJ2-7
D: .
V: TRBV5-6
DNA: TGTGCCAGCAGCCCGGGACCGACCCCTTACGAGCAGTACTTC
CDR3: CASSPGPTPYEQYF

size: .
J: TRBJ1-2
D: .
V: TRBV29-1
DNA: TGCAGCGTTGAGAGACAGCATACTAACTATGGCTACACCTTC
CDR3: CSVERQHTNYGYTF

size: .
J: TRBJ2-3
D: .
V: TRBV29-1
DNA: TGCAGCGTTGGTCGAGGCCAAGGGACAGATACGCAGTATTTT
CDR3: CSVGRGQGTDTQYF

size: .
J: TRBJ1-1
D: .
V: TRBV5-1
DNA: TGCGCCAGCAGCCTACAGGGTGGCATGAACACTGAAGCTTTCTTT
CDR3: CASSLQGGMNTEAFF

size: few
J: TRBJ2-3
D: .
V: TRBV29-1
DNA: TGCAGCGCCGACCTTAGCGACAGCACAGATACGCAGTATTTT
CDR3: CSADLSDSTDTQYF

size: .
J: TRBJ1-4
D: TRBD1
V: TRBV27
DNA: TGTGCCAGCAGTTTAGACGGGACAGGGGGCATTTTCCGGTGGGAAAAACTGTTTTTT
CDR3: CASSLDGTGGIFRWEKLFF

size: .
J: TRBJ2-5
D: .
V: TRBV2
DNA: TGTGCCAGCAGGTCAGGGGAGACCCAGTACTTC
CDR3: CASRSGETQYF

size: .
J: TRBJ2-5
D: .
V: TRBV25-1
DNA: TGTGCCAGCAGCAGACACGGGACGGACCTGGGGACCCAGTACTTC
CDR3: CASSRHGTDLGTQYF

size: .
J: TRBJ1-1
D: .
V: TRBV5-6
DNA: TGTGCCAGCAGCTCTCCCAGTCGAGCTGAAGCTTTCTTT
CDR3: CASSSPSRAEAFF

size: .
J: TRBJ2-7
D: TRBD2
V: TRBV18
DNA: TGTGCCAGCTCACTTCTCGGGGGGGATGAGGGCGAGCAGTACTTC
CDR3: CASSLLGGDEGEQYF

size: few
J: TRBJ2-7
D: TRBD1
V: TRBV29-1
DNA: TGCAGCGTTGAGACAGGGAACGAGCAGTACTTC
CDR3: CSVETGNEQYF

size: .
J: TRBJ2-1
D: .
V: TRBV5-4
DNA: TGCGCCAGCAGCCAACGCGGGGACGATGAGCAGTTCTTC
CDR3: CASSQRGDDEQFF

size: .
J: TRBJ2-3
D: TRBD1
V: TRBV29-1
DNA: TGCAGCGTTGAACAGACAGGGAGAACGGATACGCAGTATTTT
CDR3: CSVEQTGRTDTQYF

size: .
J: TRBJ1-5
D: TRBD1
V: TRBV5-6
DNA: TGTGCCAGCAGCTCCAGGGGGCGCAATCAGCCCCAGCATTTT
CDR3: CASSSRGRNQPQHF

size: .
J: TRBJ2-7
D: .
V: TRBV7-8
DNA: TGTGCCAGCAGCTTCAGGGGAGGAGGCCTCGGCGAGCAGTACTTC
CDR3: CASSFRGGGLGEQYF

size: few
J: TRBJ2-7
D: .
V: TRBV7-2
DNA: TGTGCCAGCAGCTCACGGAAGAACAGCGAGCAGTACTTC
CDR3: CASSSRKNSEQYF

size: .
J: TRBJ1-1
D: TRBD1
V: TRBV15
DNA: TGTGCCACCAGCAGAGTGGTAGGGGGCGGCACTGAAGCTTTCTTT
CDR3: CATSRVVGGGTEAFF

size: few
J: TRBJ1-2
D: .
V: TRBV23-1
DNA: TGCGCCAGCAGTCTAGGACCTGGGTTTTATGGCTACACCTTC
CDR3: CASSLGPGFYGYTF

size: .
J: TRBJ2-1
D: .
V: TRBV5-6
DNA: TGTGCCAGCAGCTTGGGTTTTTCTGAGCAGTTCTTC
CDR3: CASSLGFSEQFF

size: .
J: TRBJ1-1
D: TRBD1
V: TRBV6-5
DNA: TGTGCCAGCAACTCCAGGGGGATGAACACTGAAGCTTTCTTT
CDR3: CASNSRGMNTEAFF

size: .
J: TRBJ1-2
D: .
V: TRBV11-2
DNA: TGTGCCAGCAGCTTAGAAAAAAAAGGGGACTATGGCTACACCTTC
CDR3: CASSLEKKGDYGYTF

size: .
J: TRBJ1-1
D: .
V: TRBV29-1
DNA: TGCAGCGTTGAACCGGGTGCAATCAACACTGAAGCTTTCTTT
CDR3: CSVEPGAINTEAFF

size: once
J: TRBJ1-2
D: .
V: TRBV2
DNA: TGTGCCAGCACCCCGAGGACAGCAAACTATGGCTACACCTTC
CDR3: CASTPRTANYGYTF

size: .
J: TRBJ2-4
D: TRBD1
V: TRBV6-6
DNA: TGTGCCAGCAGTTCGGGACAGGGGGGTGGAGACATTCAGTACTTC
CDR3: CASSSGQGGGDIQYF

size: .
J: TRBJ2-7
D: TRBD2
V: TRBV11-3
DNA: TGTGCCAGCAGCGAAAACGGACTAGCGCGTAACCACGTCTCCTACGAGCAGTACTTC
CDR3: CASSENGLARNHVSYEQYF

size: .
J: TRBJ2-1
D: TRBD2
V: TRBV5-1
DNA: TGCGCCAGCAGCCAAGCGGGACTAGCGGACATGAGCTCCTACAATGAGCAGTTCTTC
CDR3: CASSQAGLADMSSYNEQFF

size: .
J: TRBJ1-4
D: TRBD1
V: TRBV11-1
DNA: TGTGCCAGCAGGGGACAGAGTAATGAAAAACTGTTTTTT
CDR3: CASRGQSNEKLFF

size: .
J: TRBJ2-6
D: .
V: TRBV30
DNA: TGTGCCTGGACCGATCCGGCGGTATTCGTTTTGGGGGCCAACGTCCTGACTTTC
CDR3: CAWTDPAVFVLGANVLTF

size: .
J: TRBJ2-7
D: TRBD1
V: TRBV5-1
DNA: TGCGCCAGCAGCCGAGCGACAGGGTTGGACGAGCAGTACTTC
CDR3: CASSRATGLDEQYF

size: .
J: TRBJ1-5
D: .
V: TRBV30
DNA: TGTGCCTGGAGTGCAGGACTCGATCAGCCCCAGCATTTT
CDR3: CAWSAGLDQPQHF

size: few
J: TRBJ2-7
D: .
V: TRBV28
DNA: TGTGCCAGCAGGCGTCCTACGGGCTCCTACGAGCAGTACTTC
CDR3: CASRRPTGSYEQYF

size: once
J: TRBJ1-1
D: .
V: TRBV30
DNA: TGTGCCTGGAAATATGTGTTGGCCACGAACACTGAAGCTTTCTTT
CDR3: CAWKYVLATNTEAFF

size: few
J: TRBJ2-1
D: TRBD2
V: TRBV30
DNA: TGTGCCTGGAGTGTAGGGCTAGCGGGAGGGGAGCAGTTCTTC
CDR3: CAWSVGLAGGEQFF

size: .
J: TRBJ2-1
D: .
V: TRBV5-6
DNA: TGTGCCAGCAGCCCGCTGGACAGACCCTACAATGAGCAGTTCTTC
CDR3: CASSPLDRPYNEQFF

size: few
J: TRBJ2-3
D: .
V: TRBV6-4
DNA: TGTGCCAGCAGCGCCCTTTCAGGGGATACGCAGTATTTT
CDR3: CASSALSGDTQYF

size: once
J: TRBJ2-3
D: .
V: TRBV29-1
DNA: TGCAGCGGGGGGGGCCACACAGATACGCAGTATTTT
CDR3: CSGGGHTDTQYF

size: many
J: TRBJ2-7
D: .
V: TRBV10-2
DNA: TGCGCCACCAAAAACAGGGACACCTACGAGCAGTACTTC
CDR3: CATKNRDTYEQYF

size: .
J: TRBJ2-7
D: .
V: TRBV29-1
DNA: TGCAGCGTTGGAACGCAAGGCGAGCAGTACTTC
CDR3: CSVGTQGEQYF

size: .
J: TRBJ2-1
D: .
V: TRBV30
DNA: TGTGCCTGGACCACAGACTCCTACAATGAGCAGTTCTTC
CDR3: CAWTTDSYNEQFF

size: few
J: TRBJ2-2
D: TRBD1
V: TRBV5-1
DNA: TGCGCCAGCAGCCACCGGACAGGGGGGTCCACCGGGGAGCTGTTTTTT
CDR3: CASSHRTGGSTGELFF

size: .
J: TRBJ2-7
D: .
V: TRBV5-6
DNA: TGTGCCAGCAGCTTTAGGAGGGAGGATTTCTACGAGCAGTACTTC
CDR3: CASSFRREDFYEQYF

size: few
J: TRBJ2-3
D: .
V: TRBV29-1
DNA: TGCAGCGTTGCCAGTAACACAGATACGCAGTATTTT
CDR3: CSVASNTDTQYF

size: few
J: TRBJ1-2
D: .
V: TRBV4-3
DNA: TGCGCCAGCAGCCAAGAGTTTTCCCCGAGGGGGGATGGCTACACCTTC
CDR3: CASSQEFSPRGDGYTF

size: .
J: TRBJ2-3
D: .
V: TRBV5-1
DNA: TGCGCCAGCAGCTTTGAGGGGCTCGATACGCAGTATTTT
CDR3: CASSFEGLDTQYF